This TCR beta chain was sequenced for a study of cytomegalovirus exposure and HLA in healthy donors. For the study at large: Ancestry clustering placed around 81% of approximately 420 genotyped donors in the Caucasian-associated cluster.

Study-level points and caveats: Looking again later, the authors saw that most CMV-associated TCR beta chains seemed HLA-restricted. Specificity for CMV antigens was confirmed in vitro for a few of the CMV-associated chains.

As concerns this clone: The antigen is not known.

Germline CDR1 MNHEY, CDR2 SVGAGI. This CDR3 contains 16 residues. After removal of 2 bases from V and 3 bases from J, the junction contained 6 bases not matched to a gene. Use of 60 Vbeta and 13 Jbeta primers characterized the PCR. The table came from immunoSEQ multiplex PCR; TCRdb's copy has only in-frame clones and leaves some out. The sample has tens of thousands of clones. Each donor was healthy, and each was a bone marrow donor. This chain connects TRBV6-5 to TRBJ2-7; TRBD2 aligns across 11 bases. The sample comprised PBMCs. This TCR was sampled from a female donor in good health and CMV-seronegative. In DNA form, the CDR3 reads TGTGCCAGCAGTTACGGGCTAGCGGGGGGACGCTACGAGCAGTACTTC. It is translated as CASSYGLAGGRYEQYF.